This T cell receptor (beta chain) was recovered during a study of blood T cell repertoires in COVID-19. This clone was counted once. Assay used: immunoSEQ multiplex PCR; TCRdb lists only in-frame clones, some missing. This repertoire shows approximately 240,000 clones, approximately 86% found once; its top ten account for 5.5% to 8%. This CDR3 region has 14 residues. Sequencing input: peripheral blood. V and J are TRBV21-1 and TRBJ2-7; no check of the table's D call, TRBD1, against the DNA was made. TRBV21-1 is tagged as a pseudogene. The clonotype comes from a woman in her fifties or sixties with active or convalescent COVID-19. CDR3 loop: CASREDRSSYEQYF. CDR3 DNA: TGTGCCAGCAGGGAGGACAGGAGCTCCTACGAGCAGTACTTC.